The next 7 T cell receptor beta chains were all read from a single sample in a study of cytomegalovirus exposure and HLA in healthy donors. Researchers ran the PCR with 60 Vbeta and 13 Jbeta primers. Data came from immunoSEQ multiplex PCR; TCRdb stores just in-frame clones and leaves some out. The sample shows 80,000 to 95,000 clones, roughly two thirds of them seen only once. Sequencing was carried out using PBMCs. These receptors were collected from a woman aged 25 to 45 in good health and CMV-seronegative.

This clone came up a few times. The same CDR3 also results from other DNA sequences found in this sample. V is TRBV30 and J is TRBJ1-1, with a weak D call TRBD1 (5 bases). Trimming took off 0 bases at V and 4 bases at J, with 12 bases between the two ends. CDR3 length equals 14 residues. CDR1 and CDR2 (germline): GTSNPN, SVGIG (reference sequence). The DNA of the CDR3 is TGTGCCTGGAGTGTCGGGGGGTCGGGCACTGAAGCTTTCTTT. This translates into CAWSVGGSGTEAFF.

The V call is TRBV18, the J call TRBJ2-3; D possibly corresponds to TRBD2 (5 bases). Trimming stripped 6 bases from V and 0 bases from J, with 19 bases between. The germline CDR1 and CDR2 sequences are KGHSH and LQKENI. The CDR3 sequence is 17 residues long. CDR3 bases: TGTGCCAGCTCCCCTCAGGAGGCGAGGACTAGCACAGATACGCAGTATTTT. Translation: CASSPQEARTSTDTQYF.

V and J are TRBV19 and TRBJ1-4; D unresolved. Germline V gene lookup returns CDR1 LNHDA and CDR2 SQIVND (reference sequence). V was trimmed by 6 bases and J by 0 bases, leaving 8 bases between them. The CDR3 has 14 residues. This CDR3 is CASRRDATNEKLFF. The CDR3 nucleotides read TGTGCCAGTAGGCGAGATGCAACTAATGAAAAACTGTTTTTT. Filled out from reference TRBV19 and TRBJ1-4, the complete variable domain reads DGGITQSPKYLFRKEGQNVTLSCEQNLNHDAMYWYRQDPGQGLRLIYYSQIVNDFQKGDIAEGYSVSREKKESFPLTVTSAQKNPTAFYLCASRRDATNEKLFFGSGTQLSVL.

This chain joins TRBV5-1 and TRBJ2-7; D gene ambiguous. This CDR3 has 13 residues. V lost 1 base and J 2 bases, leaving 7 bases between the germline ends. Germline V gives CDR1 SGHRS, CDR2 YFSETQ. The CDR3 DNA is TGCGCCAGCAGCTTGAATCGTCCCTACGAGCAGTACTTC. Translating it yields CASSLNRPYEQYF.

The chain uses TRBV4-1 and TRBJ2-7; no clear D. V lost 1 base, J lost 0 bases, and 10 bases lay in between. Germline CDR1 is MGHRA and CDR2 is YSYEKL. CDR3 length: 15 residues. The CDR3 bases are TGCGCCAGCAGCCAAGGAGACACTTCCTCCTACGAGCAGTACTTC. The encoded protein is CASSQGDTSSYEQYF.

This clone appeared once. This chain uses TRBV11-2 with TRBJ2-2; maybe TRBD1 (5 bases). This CDR3 comprises 15 residues. Germline CDR1 is SGHAT and CDR2 is FQNNGV. V dropped 5 bases and J dropped 6 bases, with 16 bases sitting between them. CDR3 protein: CASSLLEWGAGELFF. CDR3 nucleotide sequence: TGTGCCAGCAGCCTCCTTGAGTGGGGCGCCGGGGAGCTGTTTTTT.

The chain links TRBV5-1 to TRBJ1-4, with TRBD1 matching over 9 bases. The CDR3 is 15 amino acids. J lost 7 bases, V lost 5 bases, and 9 bases had no gene match. The V gene's germline CDR1 is SGHRS and CDR2 YFSETQ. The CDR3 nucleotides read TGCGCCAGCAGAGTAACAGGGGGCAGTGGTGAAAAACTGTTTTTT. Its translation is CASRVTGGSGEKLFF.